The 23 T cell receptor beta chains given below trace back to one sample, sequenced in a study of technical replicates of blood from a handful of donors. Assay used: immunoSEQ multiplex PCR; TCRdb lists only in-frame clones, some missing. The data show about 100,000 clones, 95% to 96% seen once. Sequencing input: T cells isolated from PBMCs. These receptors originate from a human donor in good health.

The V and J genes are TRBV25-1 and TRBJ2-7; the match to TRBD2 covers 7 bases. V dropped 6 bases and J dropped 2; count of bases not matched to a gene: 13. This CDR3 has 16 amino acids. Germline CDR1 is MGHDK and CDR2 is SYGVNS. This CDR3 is CASRVTGASGTYEQYF. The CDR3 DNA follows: TGTGCCAGCAGGGTAACCGGGGCTAGCGGAACCTACGAGCAGTACTTC.

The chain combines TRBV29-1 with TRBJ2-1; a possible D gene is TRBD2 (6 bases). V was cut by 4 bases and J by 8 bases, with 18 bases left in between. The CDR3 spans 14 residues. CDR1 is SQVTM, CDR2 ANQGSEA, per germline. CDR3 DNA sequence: TGCAGCGTTGTCCGGGACTCCATGATCGATGAGCAGTTCTTC. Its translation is CSVVRDSMIDEQFF.

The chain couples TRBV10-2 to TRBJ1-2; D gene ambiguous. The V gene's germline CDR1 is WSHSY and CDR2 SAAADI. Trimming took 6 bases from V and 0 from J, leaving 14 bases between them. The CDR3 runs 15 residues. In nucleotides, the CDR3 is TGCGCCAGCAGCTCCGGGAACCCAACTAACTATGGCTACACCTTC. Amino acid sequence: CASSSGNPTNYGYTF.

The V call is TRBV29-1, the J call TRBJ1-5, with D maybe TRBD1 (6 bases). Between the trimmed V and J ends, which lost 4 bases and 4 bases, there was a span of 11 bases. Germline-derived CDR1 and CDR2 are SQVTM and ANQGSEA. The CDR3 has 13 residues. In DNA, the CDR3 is TGCAGCGTTGCGGCAGGGGCTAATCAGCCCCAGCATTTT. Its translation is CSVAAGANQPQHF.

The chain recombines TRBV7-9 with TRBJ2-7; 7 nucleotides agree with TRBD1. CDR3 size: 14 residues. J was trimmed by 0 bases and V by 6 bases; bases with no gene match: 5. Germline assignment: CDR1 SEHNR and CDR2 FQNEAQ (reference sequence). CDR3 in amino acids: CASSGQASSYEQYF. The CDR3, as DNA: TGTGCCAGCAGTGGACAGGCCAGCTCCTACGAGCAGTACTTC.

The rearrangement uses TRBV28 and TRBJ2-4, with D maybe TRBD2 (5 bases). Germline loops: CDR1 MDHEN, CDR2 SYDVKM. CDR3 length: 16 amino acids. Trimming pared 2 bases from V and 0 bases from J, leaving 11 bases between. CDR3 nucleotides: TGTGCCAGCAGTTTACTCGGGAATCTAGCCAAAAACATTCAGTACTTC. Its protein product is CASSLLGNLAKNIQYF.

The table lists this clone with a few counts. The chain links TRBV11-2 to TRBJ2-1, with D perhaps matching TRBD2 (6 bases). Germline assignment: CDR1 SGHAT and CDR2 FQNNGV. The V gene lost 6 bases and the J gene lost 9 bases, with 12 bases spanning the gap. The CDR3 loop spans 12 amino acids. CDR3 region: CASRLLASEQFF. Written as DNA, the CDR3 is TGTGCCAGCAGGCTACTAGCCTCTGAGCAGTTCTTC.

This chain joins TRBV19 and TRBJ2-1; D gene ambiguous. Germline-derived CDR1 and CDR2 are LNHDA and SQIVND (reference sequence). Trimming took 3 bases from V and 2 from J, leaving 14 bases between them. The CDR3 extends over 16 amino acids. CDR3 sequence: CASSILLSSTYNEQFF. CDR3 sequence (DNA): TGTGCCAGTAGTATTTTACTCTCAAGTACCTACAATGAGCAGTTCTTC.

This CDR3 reads CASSFDQYSGNTIYF. CDR3 nucleotides: TGTGCCAGCAGCTTTGATCAGTACTCTGGAAACACCATATATTTT. The chain links TRBV5-4 to TRBJ1-3; D is undetermined. This CDR3 has 15 residues. Germline V lookup: CDR1 SGHNT, CDR2 YYREEE (reference sequence). V was shortened by 2 bases and J by 0 bases, with 9 bases between the two germline ends.

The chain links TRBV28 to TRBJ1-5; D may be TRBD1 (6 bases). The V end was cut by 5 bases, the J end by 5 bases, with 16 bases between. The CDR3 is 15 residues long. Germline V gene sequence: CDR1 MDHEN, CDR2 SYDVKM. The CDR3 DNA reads TGTGCCAGCAGTGAGGTTAGAGGGGGGGATCAGCCCCAGCATTTT. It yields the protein CASSEVRGGDQPQHF.

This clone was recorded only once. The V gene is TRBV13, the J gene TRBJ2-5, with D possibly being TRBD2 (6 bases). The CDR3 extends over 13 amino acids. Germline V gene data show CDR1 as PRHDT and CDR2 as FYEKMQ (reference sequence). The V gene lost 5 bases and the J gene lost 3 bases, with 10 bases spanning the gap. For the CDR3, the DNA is TGTGCCAGCAGCAAAGGCGGGGAAGAGACCCAGTACTTC. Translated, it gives CASSKGGEETQYF. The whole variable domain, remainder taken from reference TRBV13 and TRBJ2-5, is AAGVIQSPRHLIKEKRETATLKCYPIPRHDTVYWYQQGPGQDPQFLISFYEKMQSDKGSIPDRFSAQQFSDYHSELNMSSLELGDSALYFCASSKGGEETQYFGPGTRLLVL.

CDR3 amino acids: CASSDRVRNQPQHF. In DNA, the CDR3 is TGTGCCAGTTCGGACAGGGTTCGGAATCAGCCCCAGCATTTT. The gene calls are TRBV19 and TRBJ1-5, with 8 bases that match TRBD1. Germline trimming cut 8 bases from V and 4 bases from J; bases unmatched to any gene: 7. Germline V lookup: CDR1 LNHDA, CDR2 SQIVND (reference sequence). CDR3 length equals 14 residues.

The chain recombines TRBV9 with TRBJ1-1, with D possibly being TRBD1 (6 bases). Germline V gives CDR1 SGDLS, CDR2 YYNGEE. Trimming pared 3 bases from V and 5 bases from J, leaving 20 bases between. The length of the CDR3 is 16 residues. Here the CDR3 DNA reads TGTGCCAGCAGCGCGACTCGGACAGCCACGGGGACTGAAGCTTTCTTT. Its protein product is CASSATRTATGTEAFF.

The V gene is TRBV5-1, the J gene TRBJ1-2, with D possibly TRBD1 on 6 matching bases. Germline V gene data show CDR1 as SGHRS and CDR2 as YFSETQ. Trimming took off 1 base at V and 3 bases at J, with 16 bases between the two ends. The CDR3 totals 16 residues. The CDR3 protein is CASSLTGGTLDYGYTF. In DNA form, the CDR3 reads TGCGCCAGCAGCTTGACGGGGGGGACACTTGACTATGGCTACACCTTC.

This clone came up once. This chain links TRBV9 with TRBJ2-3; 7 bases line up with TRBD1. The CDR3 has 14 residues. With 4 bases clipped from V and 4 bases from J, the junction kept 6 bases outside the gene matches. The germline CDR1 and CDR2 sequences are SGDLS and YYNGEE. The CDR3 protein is CASSIDRVADTQYF. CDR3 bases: TGTGCCAGCAGCATTGACAGGGTCGCAGATACGCAGTATTTT.

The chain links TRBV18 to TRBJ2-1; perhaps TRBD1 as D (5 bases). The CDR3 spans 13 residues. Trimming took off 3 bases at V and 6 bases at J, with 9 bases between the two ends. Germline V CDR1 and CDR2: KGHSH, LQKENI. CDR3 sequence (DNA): TGTGCCAGCTCACCGCAGGGCCTCAATGAGCAGTTCTTC. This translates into CASSPQGLNEQFF.

This chain's CDR3 is CAWSHRGDRVPYEQYF. CDR3 DNA sequence: TGTGCCTGGAGCCACCGGGGGGACAGGGTTCCCTACGAGCAGTACTTC. This chain joins TRBV30 and TRBJ2-7; TRBD1 matches 9 bases. After removal of 3 bases from V and 2 bases from J, the junction contained 11 bases not matched to a gene. This CDR3 comprises 16 residues. Germline CDR1 is GTSNPN and CDR2 is SVGIG (reference sequence). Looking up the rest from reference TRBV30 and TRBJ2-7 gives the full variable domain: SQTIHQWPATLVQPVGSPLSLECTVEGTSNPNLYWYRQAAGRGLQLLFYSVGIGQISSEVPQNLSASRPQDRQFILSSKKLLLSDSGFYLCAWSHRGDRVPYEQYFGPGTRLTVT.

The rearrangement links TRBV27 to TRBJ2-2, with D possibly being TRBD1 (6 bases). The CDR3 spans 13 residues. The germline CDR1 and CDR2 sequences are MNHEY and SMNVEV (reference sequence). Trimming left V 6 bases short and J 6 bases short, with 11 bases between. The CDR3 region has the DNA TGTGCCAGCAGGACAGGATGGGCCGGGGAGCTGTTTTTT. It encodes CASRTGWAGELFF.

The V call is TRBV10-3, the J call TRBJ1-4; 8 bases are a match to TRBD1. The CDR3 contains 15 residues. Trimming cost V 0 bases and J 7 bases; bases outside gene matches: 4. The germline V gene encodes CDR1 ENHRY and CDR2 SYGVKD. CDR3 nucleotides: TGTGCCATCAGTGAGTCGGCCCAGGGGGCTGAAAAACTGTTTTTT. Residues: CAISESAQGAEKLFF.

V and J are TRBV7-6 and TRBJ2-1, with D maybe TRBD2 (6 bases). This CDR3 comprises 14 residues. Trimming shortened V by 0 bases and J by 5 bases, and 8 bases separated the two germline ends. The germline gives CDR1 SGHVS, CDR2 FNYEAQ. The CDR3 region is CASSLASGHNEQFF. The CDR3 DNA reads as TGTGCCAGCAGCTTAGCTAGCGGTCACAATGAGCAGTTCTTC.

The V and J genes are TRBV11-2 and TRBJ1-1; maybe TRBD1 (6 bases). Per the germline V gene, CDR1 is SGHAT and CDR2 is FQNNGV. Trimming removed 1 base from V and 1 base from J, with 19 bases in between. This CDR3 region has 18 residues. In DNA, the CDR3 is TGTGCCAGCAGCTTAGCCGGGGGGCCCAGCTTAAAGAACACTGAAGCTTTCTTT. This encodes CASSLAGGPSLKNTEAFF.

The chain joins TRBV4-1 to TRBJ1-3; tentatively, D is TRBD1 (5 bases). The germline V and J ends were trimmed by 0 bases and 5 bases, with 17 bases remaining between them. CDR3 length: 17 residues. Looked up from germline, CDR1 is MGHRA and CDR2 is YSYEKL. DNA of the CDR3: TGCGCCAGCAGCCAAGATGGAACAGGTCCCCCTCGAAACACCATATATTTT. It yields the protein CASSQDGTGPPRNTIYF.

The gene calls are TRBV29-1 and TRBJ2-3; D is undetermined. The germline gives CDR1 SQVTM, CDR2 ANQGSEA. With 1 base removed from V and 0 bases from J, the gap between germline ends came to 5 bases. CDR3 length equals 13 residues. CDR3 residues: CSVEGASTDTQYF. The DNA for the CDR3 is TGCAGCGTTGAAGGGGCTAGCACAGATACGCAGTATTTT.